Presented here are 20 T cell receptor beta chains from one specimen sequenced in a study of blood T cell repertoires in COVID-19. This table comes from immunoSEQ multiplex PCR, and its TCRdb copy is limited to in-frame clones, with some not included. The sample consists of hundreds of thousands of clones, approximately 91% of them appearing once. Sequences were obtained from PBMCs or T cells enriched from blood (not recorded which). The receptors shown here come from a woman aged 40 to 50 with acute COVID-19.

CDR3 in DNA: TGCAGCATTAGTCTAGGGGGGGCGCGGGAGACCCAGTACTTC. It yields the protein CSISLGGARETQYF. J is TRBJ2-5 and V is TRBV29-1; D perhaps matches TRBD2 (7 bases). The germline gives CDR1 SQVTM, CDR2 ANQGSEA. This CDR3 spans 14 amino acids. Trimming took off 8 bases at V and 5 bases at J, with 21 bases between the two ends.

This rearrangement joins TRBV3-1 (or the pseudogene TRBV3-2) to TRBJ2-1; TRBD1 aligns across 8 bases. This CDR3 is 16 amino acids long. Germline CDR1 is LGHDT and CDR2 is YNNKEL (reference sequence). V gave up 1 base and J gave up 4 bases; unmatched junction bases: 6. The CDR3 sequence: CASSQAGDRGYNEQFF. CDR3 bases: TGTGCCAGCAGCCAAGCGGGCGACAGGGGATACAATGAGCAGTTCTTC.

The chain recombines TRBV19 with TRBJ1-2; 7 bases align to TRBD1. The V and J ends lost 4 bases and 5 bases, in that order; junction bases with no gene match: 4. Per germline, CDR1 LNHDA and CDR2 SQIVND (reference sequence). This CDR3 has 13 residues. Here the CDR3 DNA reads TGTGCCAGTAGTAAGGGGGCTCCGTATGGCTACACCTTC. It is translated as CASSKGAPYGYTF.

The chain is built from TRBV30 and TRBJ1-5; 7 bases fit TRBD1. The CDR3 runs 14 residues. CDR1 and CDR2 (germline): GTSNPN, SVGIG (reference sequence). Trimming removed 1 base from V and 7 bases from J; junction bases left unmatched: 7. The CDR3 sequence is CAWSADREVQPQHF. DNA for the CDR3: TGTGCCTGGAGTGCTGACAGGGAGGTGCAGCCCCAGCATTTT. Looking up the rest from reference TRBV30 and TRBJ1-5 gives the full variable domain: SQTIHQWPATLVQPVGSPLSLECTVEGTSNPNLYWYRQAAGRGLQLLFYSVGIGQISSEVPQNLSASRPQDRQFILSSKKLLLSDSGFYLCAWSADREVQPQHFGDGTRLSIL.

The chain employs TRBV4-2 and TRBJ1-3; tentative D call: TRBD1 (5 bases). The V and J ends lost 6 bases and 0 bases respectively, with 12 bases between them. CDR1 is LGHNA, CDR2 YNFKEQ, per germline. There are 15 residues in the CDR3. The CDR3 region is CASRPIDSSGNTIYF. In DNA form, the CDR3 reads TGTGCCAGCAGGCCCATTGACAGCTCTGGAAACACCATATATTTT.

Only a few counts were recorded for this clone. The sample contains more than one DNA sequence encoding this CDR3. The chain uses TRBV9 and TRBJ1-6; 7 bases fit TRBD1. The germline gives CDR1 SGDLS, CDR2 YYNGEE. J gave up 7 bases and V 3 bases, and 4 bases lay outside the gene matches. This CDR3 contains 14 residues. The CDR3 spells CASSGDRANSPLHF. CDR3 in DNA: TGTGCCAGCAGCGGAGACAGGGCCAATTCACCCCTCCACTTT.

The V and J genes are TRBV27 and TRBJ2-7; TRBD1 agrees at 9 bases. V gave up 0 bases and J gave up 9 bases; unmatched junction bases: 6. CDR3 length: 14 amino acids. Germline CDR1 reads MNHEY; CDR2 reads SMNVEV (reference sequence). The CDR3 coding sequence is TGTGCCAGCAGTTTATCCCTACAGGGGGCAGGGCAGTACTTC. Translating gives CASSLSLQGAGQYF.

The CDR3 DNA is TGTGCCAGCAGCTTTCCAACTTATACAGGGGACGGCTACACCTTC. It is translated as CASSFPTYTGDGYTF. The genes are TRBV7-9 and TRBJ1-2; 7 bases are shared with TRBD1. The junction had 12 bases not matched to a gene; V was cut back by 3 bases and J by 8 bases. Germline values: CDR1 SEHNR, CDR2 FQNEAQ (reference sequence). This CDR3 has 15 residues.

The genes are TRBV24-1 and TRBJ2-1; maybe TRBD1 (6 bases). There are 16 residues in the CDR3. The germline V and J ends were trimmed by 4 bases and 3 bases, with 15 bases remaining between them. Germline CDR1 is KGHDR and CDR2 is SFDVKD. In DNA, the CDR3 is TGTGCCACCAGTGAAACAGGGTATTCTGGCTACAATGAGCAGTTCTTC. Translation: CATSETGYSGYNEQFF.

Concerning this clone itself: The sample holds other DNA sequences that translate to the same CDR3. The chain is built from TRBV2 and TRBJ1-1; TRBD1 matches at 7 bases. Germline CDR1 and CDR2: SNHLY and FYNNEI. Trimming removed 6 bases from V and 1 base from J; junction bases left unmatched: 5. The CDR3 is made up of 14 amino acids. CDR3 DNA: TGTGCCAGCAGAAGGGACAGATCGAACACTGAAGCTTTCTTT. It is translated as CASRRDRSNTEAFF.

This clone was detected a few times. The rearrangement links TRBV30 to TRBJ1-5; 7 positions match TRBD1. Germline-derived CDR1 and CDR2 are GTSNPN and SVGIG (reference sequence). The CDR3 covers 14 residues. The ends lost 4 bases at V and 6 bases at J; junction bases unmatched: 9. The CDR3 is CAWTPGTDFQPQHF. In nucleotides, the CDR3 is TGTGCCTGGACCCCGGGGACAGATTTTCAGCCCCAGCATTTT.

V usage is TRBV7-6 and J usage is TRBJ1-5; 7 bases align to TRBD1. From germline, CDR1 is SGHVS and CDR2 FNYEAQ. The CDR3 is 15 amino acids. V dropped 5 bases and J dropped 2; count of bases not matched to a gene: 6. DNA of the CDR3: TGTGCCAGCAGCCCAGGGGGGATTGGCAATCAGCCCCAGCATTTT. Protein product: CASSPGGIGNQPQHF.

The chain combines TRBV4-1 with TRBJ2-1; 7 bases fit TRBD1. Per germline, CDR1 MGHRA and CDR2 YSYEKL. V lost 3 bases to trimming and J lost 8 bases; unmatched junction nucleotides: 13. The CDR3 consists of 16 residues. In DNA, the CDR3 is TGCGCCAGCAGCCAGTGGCCGGGACAGAACACTGATGAGCAGTTCTTC. It specifies CASSQWPGQNTDEQFF.

This sequence joins TRBV27 and TRBJ2-7, with TRBD1 as a possible D gene (6 bases). V was cut by 7 bases and J by 3 bases, with 16 bases left in between. Germline V gives CDR1 MNHEY, CDR2 SMNVEV (reference sequence). This CDR3 has 14 residues. The CDR3 sequence: CASKGHIALYEQYF. In DNA form, the CDR3 reads TGTGCCAGCAAGGGACACATAGCACTCTACGAGCAGTACTTC.

Here the CDR3 reads CASRPPGTGGGSPLHF. As DNA, the CDR3 is TGTGCCAGCAGACCGCCCGGGACAGGGGGCGGGTCACCCCTCCACTTT. V is TRBV7-2 and J is TRBJ1-6; 12 nucleotides line up with TRBD1. Germline lookup yields CDR1 SGHTA and CDR2 FQGNSA. The V gene end was trimmed by 6 bases and the J gene end by 10 bases; junction bases not matched to a gene: 10. The CDR3 has 16 amino acids.

The V gene is TRBV5-1, the J gene TRBJ1-2, with a weak D call TRBD1 (6 bases). Germline V CDR1 and CDR2: SGHRS, YFSETQ. V lost 3 bases, J lost 0 bases, and 12 bases lay in between. The CDR3 runs 15 residues. CDR3 sequence reads: CASSSRDTANYGYTF. CDR3 nucleotides: TGCGCCAGCAGCTCACGGGACACAGCTAACTATGGCTACACCTTC.

The chain carries TRBV5-4 and TRBJ2-1; 7 bases agree with TRBD1. Looked up from germline, CDR1 is SGHNT and CDR2 is YYREEE (reference sequence). The CDR3 is made up of 15 amino acids. V lost 1 base, J lost 5 bases, and 6 bases stayed unmatched. Written as DNA, the CDR3 is TGTGCCAGCAGCTTGCTAGGGGGCGGCGACAATGAGCAGTTCTTC. Translating it yields CASSLLGGGDNEQFF.

The table lists this clone with a count of one. This chain uses TRBV11-2 with TRBJ2-7, with 9 bases matching TRBD1. Trimming took 5 bases from V and 2 from J; bases not matched to a gene: 10. This CDR3 region has 16 residues. CDR1 SGHAT and CDR2 FQNNGV come from the germline V gene. The CDR3 region has the DNA TGTGCCAGCAGCCAAATCCCGGGACAGGGCACCTACGAGCAGTACTTC. It codes for CASSQIPGQGTYEQYF.

V usage is TRBV11-3 and J usage is TRBJ2-2, with a tentative D call TRBD1 (6 bases). Looked up from germline, CDR1 is SGHNT and CDR2 is YENEEA. The CDR3 sequence is 15 residues long. The V end lost 5 bases, the J end lost 4 bases, and 14 bases lay between the germline ends. CDR3 sequence reads: CASSLRGTGTGELFF. As DNA, the CDR3 is TGTGCCAGCAGCCTCAGGGGCACGGGCACCGGGGAGCTGTTTTTT.

The rearrangement links TRBV29-1 to TRBJ2-3, with D possibly TRBD1 on 6 matching bases. The length of the CDR3 is 13 residues. Germline V gene data show CDR1 as SQVTM and CDR2 as ANQGSEA. Trimming left V 4 bases short and J 10 bases short, with 18 bases between. CDR3 bases: TGCAGCGTTGGGGGCAGACAGGAGATACCGCAGTATTTT. Translation gives CSVGGRQEIPQYF.